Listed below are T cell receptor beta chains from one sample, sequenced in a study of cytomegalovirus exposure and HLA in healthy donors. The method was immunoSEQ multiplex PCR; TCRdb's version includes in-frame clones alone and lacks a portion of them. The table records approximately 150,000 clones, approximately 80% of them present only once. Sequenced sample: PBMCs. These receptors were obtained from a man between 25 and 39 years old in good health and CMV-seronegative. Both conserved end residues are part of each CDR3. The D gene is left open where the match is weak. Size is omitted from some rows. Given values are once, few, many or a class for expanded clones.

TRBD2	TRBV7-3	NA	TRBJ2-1	CASSPIAGPSSYNEQFF	TGTGCCAGCAGCCCAATAGCGGGGCCAAGCTCCTACAATGAGCAGTTCTTC
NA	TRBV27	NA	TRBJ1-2	CASGGDGAGGYTF	TGTGCCAGCGGGGGGGACGGGGCGGGGGGCTACACCTTC
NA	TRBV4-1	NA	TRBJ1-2	CASSQGASYGYTF	TGCGCCAGCAGCCAAGGGGCATCCTATGGCTACACCTTC
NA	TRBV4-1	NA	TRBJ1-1	CASSQEIQALTEAFF	TGCGCCAGCAGCCAAGAAATACAGGCCCTCACTGAAGCTTTCTTT
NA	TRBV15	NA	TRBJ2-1	CATSGTSRPTYNEQFF	TGTGCCACCAGCGGTACTAGCCGACCGACCTACAATGAGCAGTTCTTC
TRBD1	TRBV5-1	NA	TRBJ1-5	CASSLTGTANQPQHF	TGCGCCAGCAGCTTGACCGGGACAGCTAATCAGCCCCAGCATTTT
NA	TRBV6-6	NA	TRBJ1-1	CASSYGGVQTEAFF	TGTGCCAGCAGTTACGGGGGGGTTCAGACTGAAGCTTTCTTT
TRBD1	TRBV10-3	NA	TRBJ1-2	CAISAGTGPLYGGYTF	TGTGCCATCAGCGCCGGGACAGGGCCTCTATACGGCGGCTACACCTTC
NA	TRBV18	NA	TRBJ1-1	CASSPGAGNTEAFF	TGTGCCAGCTCACCAGGGGCTGGGAACACTGAAGCTTTCTTT
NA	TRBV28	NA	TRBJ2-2	CASSLRLSGELFF	TGTGCCAGCAGTTTGCGGTTATCCGGGGAGCTGTTTTTT
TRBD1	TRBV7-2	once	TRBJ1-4	CASSSGTANEKLFF	TGTGCCAGCAGCTCCGGGACAGCTAATGAAAAACTGTTTTTT
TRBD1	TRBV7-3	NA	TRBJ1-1	CASSIDRGEAFF	TGTGCCAGCAGCATAGACAGGGGCGAAGCTTTCTTT
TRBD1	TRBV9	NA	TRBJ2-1	CASSVVGQGARGNEQFF	TGTGCCAGCAGCGTAGTGGGACAGGGGGCCAGGGGTAATGAGCAGTTCTTC
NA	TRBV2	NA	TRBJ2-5	CASLELRETQYF	TGTGCCAGCTTAGAGCTAAGAGAGACCCAGTACTTC
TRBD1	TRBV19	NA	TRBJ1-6	CASSPQTGRLDNSPLHF	TGTGCCAGTAGTCCACAGACAGGGCGCCTCGATAATTCACCCCTCCACTTT
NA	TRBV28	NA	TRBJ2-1	CASSLGPHNEQFF	TGTGCCAGCAGTCTAGGTCCCCATAATGAGCAGTTCTTC